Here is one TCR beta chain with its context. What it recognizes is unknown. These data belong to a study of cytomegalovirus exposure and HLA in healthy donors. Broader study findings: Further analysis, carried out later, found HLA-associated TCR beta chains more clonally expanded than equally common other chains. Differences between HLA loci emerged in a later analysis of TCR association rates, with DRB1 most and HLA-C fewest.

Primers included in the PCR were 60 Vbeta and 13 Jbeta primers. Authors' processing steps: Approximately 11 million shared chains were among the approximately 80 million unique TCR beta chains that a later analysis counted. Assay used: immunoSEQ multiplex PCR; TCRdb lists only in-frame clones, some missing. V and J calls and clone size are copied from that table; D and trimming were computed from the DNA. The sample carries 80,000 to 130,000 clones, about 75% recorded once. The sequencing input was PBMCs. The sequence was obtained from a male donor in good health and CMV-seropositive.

The CDR3 is CAWSPSTDTQYF. The CDR3 DNA reads TGTGCCTGGAGTCCGAGCACAGATACGCAGTATTTT. The chain uses TRBV30 and TRBJ2-3; D is unresolved. CDR1 and CDR2 (germline): GTSNPN, SVGIG (reference sequence). The CDR3 sequence is 12 residues long. V lost 2 bases, J lost 0 bases, and 3 bases lay in between. Filled out from reference TRBV30 and TRBJ2-3, the complete variable domain reads SQTIHQWPATLVQPVGSPLSLECTVEGTSNPNLYWYRQAAGRGLQLLFYSVGIGQISSEVPQNLSASRPQDRQFILSSKKLLLSDSGFYLCAWSPSTDTQYFGPGTRLTVL.